The rows below give T cell receptor beta chains drawn from one sample of a study of blood T cell repertoires in COVID-19. The protocol was immunoSEQ multiplex PCR, while the TCRdb copy is restricted to in-frame clones and leaves out a portion. The profile covers around 200,000 clones, with over 80% appearing a single time and roughly 7.2% taken by the ten largest. Specimen: peripheral blood. The receptors were sampled from a woman aged 35 to 49 with COVID-19, enrolled during active disease. The CDR3 runs from the conserved cysteine through the conserved F or W. The D gene is left open where the match is weak. Some rows have no size entry. The others give once, few or many, or a class for an expanded clone.

TRBJ2-7 TRBD2 once TRBV28 CASRLTSATNYEQYF TGTGCCAGCAGACTAACTAGCGCGACGAACTACGAGCAGTACTTC
TRBJ1-1 TRBD1 few TRBV7-8 CASSLGTGDNRAFF TGTGCCAGCAGCTTAGGGACAGGGGACAACAGGGCTTTCTTT
TRBJ1-2 TRBD1 NA TRBV6-5 CASSWTGDGYTF TGTGCCAGCAGTTGGACAGGGGATGGCTACACCTTC
TRBJ1-4 TRBD1 NA TRBV27 CASTFRGRSEKLFF TGTGCCAGCACCTTCAGGGGGCGGTCTGAAAAACTGTTTTTT
TRBJ2-1 TRBD2 NA TRBV7-8 CASSPGGVNEQFF TGTGCCAGCAGCCCCGGGGGGGTCAATGAGCAGTTCTTC
TRBJ2-1 NA NA TRBV5-1 CASSLGTASSYNEQFF TGCGCCAGCAGCTTGGGGACAGCGAGCTCCTACAATGAGCAGTTCTTC
TRBJ1-2 NA NA TRBV7-9 CASSSREGRVWDGYTF TGTGCCAGCAGCTCGAGGGAGGGGAGGGTGTGGGATGGCTACACCTTC
TRBJ1-4 TRBD1 NA TRBV11-2 CASSLFQGANEKLFF TGTGCCAGCAGCTTATTTCAGGGGGCTAATGAAAAACTGTTTTTT
TRBJ1-1 TRBD1 NA TRBV18 CASSRQGNTEAFF TGTGCCAGCTCCCGACAGGGGAACACTGAAGCTTTCTTT
TRBJ2-1 NA NA TRBV12-5 CASGLVGGDEQFF TGTGCTAGTGGTTTGGTAGGAGGAGATGAGCAGTTCTTC
TRBJ2-5 NA NA TRBV6-2/TRBV6-3 CASSRPTEGWGETQYF TGTGCCAGCAGTCGCCCCACGGAGGGTTGGGGGGAGACCCAGTACTTC
TRBJ1-2 NA once TRBV28 CASSLEGHPYGYTF TGTGCCAGCAGTTTAGAGGGTCATCCCTATGGCTACACCTTC
TRBJ2-5 NA NA TRBV10-1 CASSGGANQETQYF TGCGCCAGCAGTGGTGGGGCTAACCAAGAGACCCAGTACTTC
TRBJ1-4 NA NA TRBV28 CASRWGGEKLFF TGTGCCAGTCGGTGGGGAGGTGAAAAACTGTTTTTT
TRBJ2-1 NA NA TRBV9 CASSSSGALYNEQFF TGTGCCAGCAGCTCCAGTGGGGCCTTATACAATGAGCAGTTCTTC
TRBJ2-7 TRBD2 NA TRBV9 CASSPGGTSGRSLLDYEQYF TGTGCCAGCAGCCCAGGGGGGACTAGCGGGAGATCCCTCCTCGACTACGAGCAGTACTTC
TRBJ2-5 NA NA TRBV11-3 CASSFRWGYEETQYF TGTGCCAGCAGCTTTCGATGGGGCTACGAAGAGACCCAGTACTTC
TRBJ1-2 NA NA TRBV2 CASRENYGYTF TGTGCCAGCAGGGAGAACTATGGCTACACCTTC
TRBJ2-1 NA NA TRBV6-5 CASRKEVRRYNEQFF TGTGCCAGCAGGAAGGAGGTCAGGAGATACAATGAGCAGTTCTTC
TRBJ2-1 NA NA TRBV7-3 CASNSPGGGGTRSGSYNEQFF TGTGCCAGCAATAGCCCGGGAGGGGGCGGGACCCGGAGCGGCTCCTACAATGAGCAGTTCTTC
TRBJ1-6 NA NA TRBV2 CASSAMGTGAYNSPLHF TGTGCCAGCAGTGCCATGGGAACAGGAGCCTATAATTCACCCCTCCACTTT
TRBJ1-1 TRBD1 NA TRBV6-6 CASTLPQGAQNTEAFF TGTGCCAGCACCTTGCCTCAGGGGGCGCAGAACACTGAAGCTTTCTTT
TRBJ1-4 TRBD1 NA TRBV19 CASTHRGTVEKLFF TGTGCCAGTACTCACCGCGGGACAGTTGAAAAACTGTTTTTT
TRBJ1-5 NA NA TRBV12-3/TRBV12-4 CASSLGHSQHF TGTGCCAGCAGCCTTGGACATTCCCAGCATTTT
TRBJ2-1 NA NA TRBV23-1 CASNTGNEQFF TGCGCCAGCAACACAGGGAATGAGCAGTTCTTC
TRBJ2-7 NA once TRBV28 CASTSSGSILVGEQYF TGTGCCAGCACCTCATCCGGGTCAATCCTCGTGGGCGAGCAGTACTTC
TRBJ2-1 NA NA TRBV18 CASSQRSDEQFF TGTGCCAGCTCCCAGCGTTCGGATGAGCAGTTCTTC
TRBJ1-1 NA NA TRBV5-6 CASSLWGLGDTEAFF TGTGCCAGCAGCTTGTGGGGGCTCGGGGACACTGAAGCTTTCTTT
TRBJ1-6 NA once TRBV7-3 CASSLRGEFNSPLHF TGTGCCAGCAGCCTAAGGGGGGAGTTCAATTCACCCCTCCACTTT
TRBJ2-1 TRBD2 NA TRBV3-1/TRBV3-2 CASSSGTSSYNEQFF TGTGCCAGCAGCTCCGGGACTAGTTCCTACAATGAGCAGTTCTTC
TRBJ2-1 TRBD2 NA TRBV4-1 CASSQRSGGGHEQFF TGCGCCAGCAGCCAAAGAAGCGGGGGGGGCCATGAGCAGTTCTTC